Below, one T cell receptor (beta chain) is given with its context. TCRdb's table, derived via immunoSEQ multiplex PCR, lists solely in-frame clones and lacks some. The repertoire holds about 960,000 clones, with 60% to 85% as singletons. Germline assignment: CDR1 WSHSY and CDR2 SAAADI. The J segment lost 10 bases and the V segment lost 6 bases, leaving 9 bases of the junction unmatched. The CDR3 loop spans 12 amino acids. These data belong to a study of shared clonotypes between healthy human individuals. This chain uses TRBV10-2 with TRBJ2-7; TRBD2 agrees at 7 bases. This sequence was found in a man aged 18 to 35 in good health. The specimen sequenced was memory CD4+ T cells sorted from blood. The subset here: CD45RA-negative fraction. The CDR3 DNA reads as TGCGCCAGCAGGGACCCTAGCGGCACACAGTACTTC. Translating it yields CASRDPSGTQYF.